Presented here are 2 T cell receptor beta chains from one specimen sequenced in a study of OX40 agonist ivuxolimab in advanced cancers. Generated by immunoSEQ multiplex PCR, the TCRdb table keeps only in-frame clones and is missing some. The table includes approximately 77,000 clones, more than 90% detected once. The starting material was CD4+ or CD8+ T cells sorted from blood, obtained in a trial of the OX40 agonist ivuxolimab. The receptors here all came from an adult with an advanced solid tumor such as melanoma, head and neck, liver or kidney cancer.

The CDR3 DNA sequence: TGTGCCAGTAGTCCCGGCGGCACCGGGGAGCTGTTTTTT. Its protein product is CASSPGGTGELFF. The J gene is TRBJ2-2, the V gene TRBV19; D is ambiguous. Looked up from germline, CDR1 is LNHDA and CDR2 is SQIVND (reference sequence). This CDR3 contains 13 residues. Trimming took off 5 bases at V and 4 bases at J, with 8 bases between the two ends.

This clone turned up a few times. This chain links TRBV28 with TRBJ1-1; D call uncertain. This CDR3 spans 14 amino acids. The germline CDR1 and CDR2 sequences are MDHEN and SYDVKM. V lost 3 bases to trimming and J lost 0 bases, with 8 bases between them. CDR3 DNA: TGTGCCAGCAGTTTCAGAACGTTGAACACTGAAGCTTTCTTT. Protein: CASSFRTLNTEAFF.